Listed here is a single TCR beta chain. Method: immunoSEQ multiplex PCR; TCRdb's copy keeps in-frame clones and lacks some. The sample has some 17,000 clones, about nine tenths seen once. The data belong to a study of technical replicates of blood from a few donors. The clonotype originates from a human donor in good health. Input material: PBMCs.

CDR3 DNA sequence: TGTGCCTGGAGTGTACAGAGAAACACCATATATTTT. It specifies CAWSVQRNTIYF. This chain links TRBV30 with TRBJ1-3; no clear D gene. The germline V gene encodes CDR1 GTSNPN and CDR2 SVGIG (reference sequence). V was trimmed by 0 bases and J by 5 bases, leaving 5 bases between them. The CDR3 loop spans 12 amino acids. The whole variable domain, remainder taken from reference TRBV30 and TRBJ1-3, is SQTIHQWPATLVQPVGSPLSLECTVEGTSNPNLYWYRQAAGRGLQLLFYSVGIGQISSEVPQNLSASRPQDRQFILSSKKLLLSDSGFYLCAWSVQRNTIYFGEGSWLTVV.